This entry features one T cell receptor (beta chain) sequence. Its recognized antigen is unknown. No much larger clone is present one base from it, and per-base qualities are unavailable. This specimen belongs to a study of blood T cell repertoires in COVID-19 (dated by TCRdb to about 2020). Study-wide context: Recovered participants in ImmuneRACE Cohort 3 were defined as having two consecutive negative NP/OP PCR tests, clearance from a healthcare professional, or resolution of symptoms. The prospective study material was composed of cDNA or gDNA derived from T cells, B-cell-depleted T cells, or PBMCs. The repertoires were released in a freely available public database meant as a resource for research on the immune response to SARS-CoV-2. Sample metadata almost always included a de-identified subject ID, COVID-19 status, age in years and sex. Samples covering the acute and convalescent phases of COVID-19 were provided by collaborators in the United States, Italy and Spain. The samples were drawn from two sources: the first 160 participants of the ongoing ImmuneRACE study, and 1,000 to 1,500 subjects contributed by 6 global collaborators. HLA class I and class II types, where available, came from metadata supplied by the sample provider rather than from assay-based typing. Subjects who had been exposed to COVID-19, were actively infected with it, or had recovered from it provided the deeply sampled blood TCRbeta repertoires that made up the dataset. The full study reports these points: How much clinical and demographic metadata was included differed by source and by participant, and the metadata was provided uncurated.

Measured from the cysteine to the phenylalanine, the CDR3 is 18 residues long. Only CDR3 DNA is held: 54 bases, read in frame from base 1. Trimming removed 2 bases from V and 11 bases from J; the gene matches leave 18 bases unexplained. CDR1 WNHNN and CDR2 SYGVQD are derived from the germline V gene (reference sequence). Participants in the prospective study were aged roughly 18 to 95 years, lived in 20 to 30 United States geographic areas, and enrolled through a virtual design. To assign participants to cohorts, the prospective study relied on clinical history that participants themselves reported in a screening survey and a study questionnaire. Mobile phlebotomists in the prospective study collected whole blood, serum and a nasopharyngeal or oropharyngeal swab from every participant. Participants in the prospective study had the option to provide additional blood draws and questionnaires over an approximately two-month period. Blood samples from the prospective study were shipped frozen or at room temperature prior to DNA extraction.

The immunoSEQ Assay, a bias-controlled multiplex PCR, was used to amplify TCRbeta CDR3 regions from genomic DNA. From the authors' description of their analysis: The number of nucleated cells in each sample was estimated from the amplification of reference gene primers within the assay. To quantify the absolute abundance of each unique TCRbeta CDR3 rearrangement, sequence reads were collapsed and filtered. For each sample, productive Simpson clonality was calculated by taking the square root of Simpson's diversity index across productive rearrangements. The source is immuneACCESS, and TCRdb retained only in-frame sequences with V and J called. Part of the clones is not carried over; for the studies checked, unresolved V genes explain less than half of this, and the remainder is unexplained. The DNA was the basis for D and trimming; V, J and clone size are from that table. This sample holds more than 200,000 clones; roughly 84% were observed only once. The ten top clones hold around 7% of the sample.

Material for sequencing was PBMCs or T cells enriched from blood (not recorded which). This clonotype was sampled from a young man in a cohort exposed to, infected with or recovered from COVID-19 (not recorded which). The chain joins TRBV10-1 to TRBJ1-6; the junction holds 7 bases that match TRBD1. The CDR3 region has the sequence CASSEIGDSEASAAPLHF. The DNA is TGCGCCAGCAGTGAGATCGGGGACAGTGAAGCCTCGGCGGCACCCCTCCACTTT.